These 24 T cell receptor beta chains originate from one sample sequenced in a study of CDR3 diversity in severe acne. TCRdb fed the PCR reads into MiXCR, producing one record per CDR3 protein. The table lists approximately 84,000 distinct CDR3 sequences, over 40% of them singletons. The specimen was blood. The receptors come from a male donor in good health, without acne.

This clonotype came up a few times. The chain recombines TRBV25-1 with TRBJ1-2, with TRBD1 as a possible D gene (6 bases). This CDR3 has 14 residues. V lost 4 bases to trimming and J lost 8 bases, with 17 bases between them. Germline loops: CDR1 MGHDK, CDR2 SYGVNS. The CDR3 reads CASSADRSRGGYTF. In DNA form, the CDR3 reads TGTGCCAGCAGTGCCGACAGGTCACGGGGGGGCTACACCTTC.

At least ten counts were recorded for this clonotype. This rearrangement joins TRBV12-3 or TRBV12-4 to TRBJ1-4; TRBD1 is a possible D gene (5 bases). The CDR3 has 14 residues. V lost 7 bases and J lost 4, with 13 bases in between. Written as DNA, the CDR3 is TGTGCCAGCATCTTAGGGGAGGGTAATGAAAAACTGTTTTTT. Protein sequence: CASILGEGNEKLFF.

Comments on this clonotype: One end of the junction varies from germline; a read error may be responsible. V and J are TRBV4-1 and TRBJ1-5; 8 bases are shared with TRBD1. The CDR3 covers 17 residues. In germline, CDR1 is MGHRA, CDR2 YSYEKL. The chain's CDR3 is CASSQVAGGGGNQPQHF. The CDR3 coding sequence is TGTGCCAGCAGCCAAGTAGCAGGGGGCGGCGGCAATCAGCCCCAGCATTTT.

A note on this clonotype: A read error is possible here, since a much larger clone lies one base away. The conserved phenylalanine or tryptophan is not found at the CDR3 terminus, so this likely reflects a read error. The genes are TRBV25-1 and TRBJ1-3; unclear D gene. The CDR3 runs 15 residues. Germline CDR1 MGHDK, CDR2 SYGVNS. The ends were cut back, 1 base at V and 0 bases at J, with 7 bases in the middle. CDR3 amino acids: CASSEWSSSGNTIYL. DNA of the CDR3: TGTGCCAGCAGTGAATGGTCGAGCTCTGGAAACACCATATATTTG.

Here the CDR3 DNA reads TGTGCCAGCAGCGATCTGGCAGGGGGCAGCGATCAGCCCCAGCATTTT. Amino acid sequence: CASSDLAGGSDQPQHF. This chain uses TRBV2 with TRBJ1-5, with TRBD1 matching over 8 bases. The CDR3 extends over 16 amino acids. V lost 6 bases and J lost 5; bases outside the gene matches: 12. Germline-derived CDR1 and CDR2 are SNHLY and FYNNEI.

This clonotype was observed many times. The chain carries TRBV15 and TRBJ2-4; D ambiguous. Trimming shortened V by 1 base and J by 1 base, and 8 bases separated the two germline ends. The CDR3 is 15 residues long. Germline V gene lookup returns CDR1 LNHNV and CDR2 YYDKDF (reference sequence). The CDR3 coding sequence is TGTGCCACCAGCAGAGGCCCCCCGGCCAAAAACATTCAGTACTTC. It yields the protein CATSRGPPAKNIQYF. Full variable domain (rest looked up from reference TRBV15 and TRBJ2-4): DAMVIQNPRYQVTQFGKPVTLSCSQTLNHNVMYWYQQKSSQAPKLLFHYYDKDFNNEADTPDNFQSRRPNTSFCFLDIRSPGLGDTAMYLCATSRGPPAKNIQYFGAGTRLSVL.

A remark on this clonotype: A junction end diverges from the germline sequence, so it may reflect a read error. The V gene is TRBV5-1, the J gene TRBJ2-5, with a tentative D call TRBD1 (5 bases). Per germline, CDR1 SGHRS and CDR2 YFSETQ. The CDR3 loop spans 14 amino acids. The CDR3 DNA follows: TGCGCCAGCAGATTGGGTAGGGGCCAAGAGACCCAGTACTTC. Translation: CASRLGRGQETQYF.

The rearrangement joins TRBV5-4 to TRBJ2-1, with 8 nucleotides matching TRBD1. This CDR3 has 14 residues. Trimming cost V 3 bases and J 8 bases; bases outside gene matches: 7. The V gene's germline CDR1 is SGHNT and CDR2 YYREEE (reference sequence). The CDR3, as DNA: TGTGCCAGCAGCTCGGGACAGGCTAACTATGAGCAGTTCTTC. This codes for CASSSGQANYEQFF.

The chain carries TRBV5-1 and TRBJ1-1; D might be TRBD1 (6 bases). CDR1 SGHRS and CDR2 YFSETQ come from the germline V gene. This CDR3 spans 15 amino acids. Deletions cut 5 bases from V and 5 bases from J, with 19 bases between. CDR3 DNA: TGCGCCAGCAGTGTGGGGCGGGGGGCAGGAACTGAAGCTTTCTTT. This translates into CASSVGRGAGTEAFF.

This clonotype has only a few counts. V is TRBV29-1 and J is TRBJ2-5, with a possible D match to TRBD2 (5 bases). Germline assignment: CDR1 SQVTM and CDR2 ANQGSEA. The CDR3 is made up of 13 amino acids. V dropped 2 bases and J dropped 5 bases, with 12 bases sitting between them. CDR3: CSVELSAGETQYF. The DNA of the CDR3 is TGCAGCGTTGAACTTAGCGCTGGGGAGACCCAGTACTTC. The whole variable domain, remainder taken from reference TRBV29-1 and TRBJ2-5, is SAVISQKPSRDICQRGTSLTIQCQVDSQVTMMFWYRQQPGQSLTLIATANQGSEATYESGFVIDKFPISRPNLTFSTLTVSNMSPEDSSIYLCSVELSAGETQYFGPGTRLLVL.

This clonotype was seen ten or more times. Written as DNA, the CDR3 is TGTGCCAGCATAAGCGGGAGTGATCACAATGAGCAGTTCTTC. Its translation: CASISGSDHNEQFF. This chain links TRBV6-1 with TRBJ2-1, with TRBD2 matching 8 bases. There are 14 residues in the CDR3. From germline, CDR1 is MNHNS and CDR2 SASEGT. J was trimmed by 5 bases and V by 7 bases; bases with no gene match: 7.

This clonotype appeared many times. The chain has TRBV28 and TRBJ1-1; 7 bases are a match to TRBD1. The CDR3 totals 15 residues. Germline CDR1 MDHEN, CDR2 SYDVKM. Trimming took 5 bases from V and 3 from J; bases not matched to a gene: 9. The CDR3 nucleotides are TGTGCCAGCAGTCTAAAAAAGACAGGGTACACTGAAGCTTTCTTT. Translating gives CASSLKKTGYTEAFF.

Details on this clonotype: A read error may produce the germline difference seen at one junction end. The genes are TRBV20-1 and TRBJ2-7; D call uncertain. Per the germline V gene, CDR1 is DFQATT and CDR2 is SNEGSKA (reference sequence). This CDR3 has 13 amino acids. The CDR3 sequence: CSADTQDSYERYF. Here the CDR3 DNA reads TGCAGTGCCGACACTCAAGACTCCTACGAGCGGTACTTC.

In its sample, this clonotype was seen once. This chain connects TRBV11-3 to TRBJ2-7; D unclear. The germline V and J ends were trimmed by 1 base and 6 bases, with 10 bases remaining between them. The CDR3 covers 13 residues. CDR1 and CDR2 (germline): SGHNT, YENEEA. The CDR3 bases are TGTGCCAGCAGCTTAGGGCGATACGTCGAGCAGTACTTC. It is translated as CASSLGRYVEQYF.

The rearrangement links TRBV2 to TRBJ2-3; no definite D call. The length of the CDR3 is 12 residues. V was pared by 1 base and J by 11 bases, with 10 bases between. Germline V lookup: CDR1 SNHLY, CDR2 FYNNEI. The CDR3, as DNA: TGTGCCAGCAGTGAAGGATTGCAGAAGCAGTATTTT. Translated, it gives CASSEGLQKQYF. The full variable domain, its missing parts supplied by reference TRBV2 and TRBJ2-3, is EPEVTQTPSHQVTQMGQEVILRCVPISNHLYFYWYRQILGQKVEFLVSFYNNEISEKSEIFDDQFSVERPDGSNFTLKIRSTKLEDSAMYFCASSEGLQKQYFGPGTRLTVL.

This chain uses TRBV10-1 with TRBJ2-5; D possibly corresponds to TRBD2 (6 bases). The CDR3 runs to 15 residues. Trimming pared 2 bases from V and 5 bases from J, leaving 15 bases between. Germline V gene lookup returns CDR1 WNHNN and CDR2 SYGVQD (reference sequence). In DNA, the CDR3 is TGCGCCAGCAGTGAGCGGCGGGGACGGGTGGAGACCCAGTACTTC. This translates into CASSERRGRVETQYF.

This clonotype was observed many times. The rearrangement links TRBV12-3 or TRBV12-4 to TRBJ2-5, with D possibly TRBD2 on 7 matching bases. With 5 bases removed from V and 6 bases from J, the gap between germline ends came to 13 bases. The CDR3 sequence is 13 residues long. CDR3 nucleotides: TGTGCCAGCAGTGGGGGGGGCGGTCAGACCCAGTACTTC. Protein sequence: CASSGGGGQTQYF.

In nucleotides, the CDR3 is TGCAGTGCTAGGATCCGGGGTGGGAGCACTGAAGCTTTCTTT. This gives the protein CSARIRGGSTEAFF. The chain couples TRBV20-1 to TRBJ1-1; D uncertain. Between the trimmed V and J ends, which lost 3 bases and 4 bases, there was a span of 15 bases. CDR1 DFQATT and CDR2 SNEGSKA come from the germline V gene (reference sequence). The CDR3 is 14 residues long.

This chain joins TRBV7-4 and TRBJ2-7; 11 bases agree with TRBD2. There are 14 residues in the CDR3. Losses at the gene ends were 8 bases for V and 6 bases for J; bases not matched to a gene: 9. CDR1 is SGHVT and CDR2 is SQSDAQ in the germline V gene. This CDR3 is CASGGLAEQREQYF. The CDR3 nucleotides are TGTGCCAGCGGGGGACTAGCGGAGCAGCGCGAGCAGTACTTC.

The V and J genes are TRBV25-1 and TRBJ1-1; perhaps TRBD1 as D (5 bases). The CDR3 length is 15 residues. The germline gives CDR1 MGHDK, CDR2 SYGVNS. Trimming left V 5 bases short and J 2 bases short, with 15 bases between. CDR3 coding DNA: TGTGCCAGCAGTCCCGACGGCAGGGTAAACACTGAAGCTTTCTTT. The encoded protein is CASSPDGRVNTEAFF. The variable domain in full, with the rest retrieved from reference TRBV25-1 and TRBJ1-1, is EADIYQTPRYLVIGTGKKITLECSQTMGHDKMYWYQQDPGMELHLIHYSYGVNSTEKGDLSSESTVSRIRTEHFPLTLESARPSHTSQYLCASSPDGRVNTEAFFGQGTRLTVV.

This clonotype was detected many times. The chain joins TRBV12-3 or TRBV12-4 to TRBJ2-5; no clear D. The germline V and J ends were trimmed by 3 bases and 2 bases, with 7 bases remaining between them. The CDR3 length is 13 residues. The CDR3 loop reads CASSFVRQETQYF. CDR3 bases: TGTGCCAGCAGTTTTGTGAGACAAGAGACCCAGTACTTC.

This clonotype was seen a handful of times. V is TRBV20-1 and J is TRBJ1-1, with 11 bases identical to TRBD1. CDR3 length: 16 amino acids. Germline V gives CDR1 DFQATT, CDR2 SNEGSKA (reference sequence). Unmatched junction bases numbered 5, after V lost 1 base and J lost 1 base. The DNA of the CDR3 is TGCAGTGCTAGAGGGGGGACAGGGGGAAGGAACACTGAAGCTTTCTTT. Protein: CSARGGTGGRNTEAFF.

There are a few counts of this clonotype. The V and J genes are TRBV7-8 and TRBJ1-3, with D hard to call. This CDR3 comprises 12 residues. Germline V lookup: CDR1 SGHVS, CDR2 FQNEAQ. V was cut by 2 bases and J by 4 bases, with 3 bases left in between. The CDR3 DNA sequence: TGTGCCAGCAGCTTAAGGGGAAACACCATATATTTT. It specifies CASSLRGNTIYF.

This chain uses TRBV5-1 with TRBJ1-4, with a weak D call TRBD1 (5 bases). The germline V and J ends were trimmed by 3 bases and 12 bases, with 18 bases remaining between them. The CDR3 has 14 amino acids. Germline V gene lookup returns CDR1 SGHRS and CDR2 YFSETQ. In nucleotides, the CDR3 is TGCGCCAGCAGCTACGGGACTAGCAATGAGGAACTGTTTTTT. This encodes CASSYGTSNEELFF.